This T cell receptor beta chain came from a study of shared clonotypes between healthy human individuals. This CDR3 spans 14 amino acids. Trimming pared 0 bases from V and 2 bases from J, leaving 8 bases between. In germline, CDR1 is SGHRS, CDR2 YFSETQ. Study findings and constraints: Donor clonotype sharing was expected to depend on sequencing depth. Some naive CD4 clonotypes, roughly 5%, turned up in common across a handful of donors.

Adult donors, all healthy and HIV-negative, had no recent acute infections or vaccinations. Repertoires were generated with immunoSEQ multiplex PCR, while TCRdb's copy carries only in-frame clones and drops some. The table shows about 680,000 clones, with about 80% occurring only once. As to this clone: No antigen is known for it.

The clonotype comes from a woman in her thirties in good health. V is TRBV5-1 and J is TRBJ1-2, with D perhaps TRBD1 (5 bases). Source material: memory CD4+ T cells sorted from blood. Subset in this sample: CD45RA-negative fraction. Here the CDR3 reads CASSLGGGNYGYTF. Here the CDR3 DNA reads TGCGCCAGCAGCTTGGGGGGCGGCAACTATGGCTACACCTTC.